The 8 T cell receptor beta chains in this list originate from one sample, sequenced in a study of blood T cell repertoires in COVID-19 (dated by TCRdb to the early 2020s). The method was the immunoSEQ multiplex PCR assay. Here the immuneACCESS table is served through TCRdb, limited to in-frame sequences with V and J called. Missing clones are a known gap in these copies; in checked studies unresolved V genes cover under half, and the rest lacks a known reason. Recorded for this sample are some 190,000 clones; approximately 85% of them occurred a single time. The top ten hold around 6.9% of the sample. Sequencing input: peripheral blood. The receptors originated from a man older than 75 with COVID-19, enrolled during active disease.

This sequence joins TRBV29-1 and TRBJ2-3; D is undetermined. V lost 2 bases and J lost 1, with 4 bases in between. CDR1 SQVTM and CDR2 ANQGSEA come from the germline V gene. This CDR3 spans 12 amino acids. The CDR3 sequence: CSVEPGTDTQYF. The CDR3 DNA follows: TGCAGCGTTGAACCGGGCACAGATACGCAGTATTTT.

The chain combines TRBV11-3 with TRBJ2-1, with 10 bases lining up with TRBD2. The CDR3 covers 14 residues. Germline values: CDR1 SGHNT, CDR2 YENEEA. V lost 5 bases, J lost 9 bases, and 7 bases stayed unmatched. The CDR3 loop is CASSPTSGHGEQFF. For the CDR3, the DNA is TGTGCCAGCAGCCCGACTAGCGGGCACGGTGAGCAGTTCTTC.

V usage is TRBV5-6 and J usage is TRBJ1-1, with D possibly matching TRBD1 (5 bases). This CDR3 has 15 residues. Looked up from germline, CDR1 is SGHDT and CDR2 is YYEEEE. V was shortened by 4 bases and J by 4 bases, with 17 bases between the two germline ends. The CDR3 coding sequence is TGTGCCAGCAGCATGCTAACAGGTTGGGCCACTGAAGCTTTCTTT. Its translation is CASSMLTGWATEAFF.

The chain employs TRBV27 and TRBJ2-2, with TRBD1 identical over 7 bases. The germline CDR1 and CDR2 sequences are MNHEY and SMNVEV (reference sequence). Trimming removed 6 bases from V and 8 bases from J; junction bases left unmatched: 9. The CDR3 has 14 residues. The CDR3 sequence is CASSPGQVVGELFF. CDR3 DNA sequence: TGTGCCAGCAGCCCCGGACAGGTTGTAGGGGAGCTGTTTTTT.

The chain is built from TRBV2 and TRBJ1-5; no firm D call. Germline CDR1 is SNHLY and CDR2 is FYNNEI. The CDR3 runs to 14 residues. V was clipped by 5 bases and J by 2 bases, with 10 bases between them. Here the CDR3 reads CASSWAQGNQPQHF. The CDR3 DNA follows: TGTGCCAGCAGTTGGGCACAAGGCAATCAGCCCCAGCATTTT.

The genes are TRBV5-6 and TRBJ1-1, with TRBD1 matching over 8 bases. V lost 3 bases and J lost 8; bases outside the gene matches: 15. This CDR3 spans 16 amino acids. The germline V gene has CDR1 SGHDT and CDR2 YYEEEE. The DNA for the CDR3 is TGTGCCAGCAGCTCGGGGACAGGAAGGATAACCTGGGAAGCTTTCTTT. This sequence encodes CASSSGTGRITWEAFF.

The CDR3 DNA reads as TGCAGCGTTCAATCTGGACAGGGCACTGAAGCTTTCTTT. Protein product: CSVQSGQGTEAFF. This rearrangement joins TRBV29-1 to TRBJ1-1; 8 bases line up with TRBD1. The junction had 6 bases not matched to a gene; V was cut back by 5 bases and J by 4 bases. CDR1 is SQVTM, CDR2 ANQGSEA, per germline. The CDR3 has 13 residues.

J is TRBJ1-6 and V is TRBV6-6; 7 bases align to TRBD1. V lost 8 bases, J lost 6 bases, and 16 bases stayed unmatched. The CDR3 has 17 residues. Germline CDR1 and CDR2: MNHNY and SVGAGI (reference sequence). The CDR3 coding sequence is TGTGCCAGCGGTCGACAGGGAAGGGATCTGGGTAATTCACCCCTCCACTTT. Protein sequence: CASGRQGRDLGNSPLHF.